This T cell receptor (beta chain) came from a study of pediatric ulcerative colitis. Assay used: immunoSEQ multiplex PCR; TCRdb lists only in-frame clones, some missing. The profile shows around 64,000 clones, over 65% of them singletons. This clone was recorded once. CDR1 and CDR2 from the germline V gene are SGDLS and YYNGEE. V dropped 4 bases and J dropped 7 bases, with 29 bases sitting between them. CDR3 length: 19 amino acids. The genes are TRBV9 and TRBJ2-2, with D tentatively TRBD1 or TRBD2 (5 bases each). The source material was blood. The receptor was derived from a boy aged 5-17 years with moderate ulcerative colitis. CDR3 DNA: TGTGCCAGCAGCTCCTCGACTTGGGGGTGGGGCCCACGGGGCGGGGAGCTGTTTTTT. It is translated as CASSSSTWGWGPRGGELFF.